Here is one T cell receptor beta chain with its context. The data derive from a study of control samples from healthy donors and cancer patients. Produced via immunoSEQ multiplex PCR; TCRdb's table is partial and in-frame only. The repertoire holds some 150,000 clones, with about 93% as singletons. V was clipped by 6 bases and J by 5 bases, with 10 bases between them. The germline V gene encodes CDR1 MNHEY and CDR2 SVGAGI. CDR3 length: 12 amino acids. The gene calls are TRBV6-5 and TRBJ1-1, with D perhaps matching TRBD1 (5 bases). The sample taken for sequencing was blood. This TCR derives from a man aged 50-59 years in good health. As DNA, the CDR3 is TGTGCCAGCAGCTTAGACAGTACTGAAGCTTTCTTT. Its protein product is CASSLDSTEAFF.